The entry below describes one TCR beta chain. Germline V gene sequence: CDR1 MNHEY, CDR2 SVGAGI. The V gene lost 5 bases and the J gene lost 2 bases, with 15 bases spanning the gap. CDR3 size: 15 residues. The data derive from a study of control samples from healthy donors and cancer patients. Profiling relied on immunoSEQ multiplex PCR, and the TCRdb table lists in-frame clones only, not all of them. The data show some 130,000 clones, over 80% seen once. The source is a woman between 50 and 59 years old in good health. Material for sequencing was blood. V is TRBV6-5 and J is TRBJ1-2; no reliable D call. The CDR3 DNA reads TGTGCCAGCAGTCCAACCCCCAATCCCAACTATGGCTACACCTTC. Its protein is CASSPTPNPNYGYTF.